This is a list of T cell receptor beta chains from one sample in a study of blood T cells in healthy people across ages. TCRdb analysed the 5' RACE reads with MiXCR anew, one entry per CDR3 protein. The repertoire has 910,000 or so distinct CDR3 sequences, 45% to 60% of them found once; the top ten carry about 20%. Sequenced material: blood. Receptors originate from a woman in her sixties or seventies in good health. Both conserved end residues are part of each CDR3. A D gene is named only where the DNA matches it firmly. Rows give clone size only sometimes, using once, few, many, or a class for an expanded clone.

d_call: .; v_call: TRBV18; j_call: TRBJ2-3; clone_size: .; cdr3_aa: CASSRQELTDTQYF; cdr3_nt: TGTGCCAGCTCACGACAGGAACTCACAGATACGCAGTATTTT
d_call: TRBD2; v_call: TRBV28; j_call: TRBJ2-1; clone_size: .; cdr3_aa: CASSLFPGGEGEQFF; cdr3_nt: TGTGCCAGCAGTCTATTCCCTGGGGGGGAGGGTGAGCAGTTCTTC
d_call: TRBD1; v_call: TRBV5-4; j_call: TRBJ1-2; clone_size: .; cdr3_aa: CASRPGTGVGYTF; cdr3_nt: TGTGCCAGCCGTCCCGGGACAGGGGTTGGCTACACCTTC
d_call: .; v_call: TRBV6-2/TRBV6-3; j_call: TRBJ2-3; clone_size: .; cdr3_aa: CASRPYATAPPRRGGFDTQYF; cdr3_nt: TGTGCCAGCAGACCCTATGCAACAGCCCCCCCTCGTCGGGGTGGGTTTGATACGCAGTATTTT
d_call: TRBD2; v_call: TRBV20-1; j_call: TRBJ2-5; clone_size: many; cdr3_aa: CSAQRWTSGRLQETQYF; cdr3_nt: TGCAGTGCGCAACGCTGGACTAGCGGGAGGCTACAAGAGACCCAGTACTTC
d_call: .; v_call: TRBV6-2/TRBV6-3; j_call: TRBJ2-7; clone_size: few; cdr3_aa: CASSSGEQYF; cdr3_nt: TGTGCCAGCAGTTCCGGCGAGCAGTACTTC
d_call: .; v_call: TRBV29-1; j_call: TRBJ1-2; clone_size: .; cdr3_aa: CSVERTGGFVNYGYTF; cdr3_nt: TGCAGCGTTGAACGTACGGGGGGATTCGTTAACTATGGCTACACCTTC
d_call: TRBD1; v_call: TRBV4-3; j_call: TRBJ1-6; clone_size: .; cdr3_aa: CASSPQGFNSPLHF; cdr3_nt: TGCGCCAGCAGCCCACAGGGGTTTAATTCACCCCTCCACTTT
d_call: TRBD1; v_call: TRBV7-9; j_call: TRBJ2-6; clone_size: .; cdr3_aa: CASSPRTGSSSGANVLTF; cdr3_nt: TGTGCCAGCAGCCCCCGGACAGGTTCAAGCTCTGGGGCCAACGTCCTGACTTTC
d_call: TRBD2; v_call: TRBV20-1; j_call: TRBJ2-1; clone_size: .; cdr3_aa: CSARRSGLAASYNEQFF; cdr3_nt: TGCAGTGCTAGGCGCTCGGGACTAGCGGCCTCCTACAATGAGCAGTTCTTC
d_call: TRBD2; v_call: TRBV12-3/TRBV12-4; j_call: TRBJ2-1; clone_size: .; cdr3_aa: CASSFRGTSGYNEQFF; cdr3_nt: TGTGCCAGCAGTTTTCGGGGGACTAGCGGTTACAATGAGCAGTTCTTC
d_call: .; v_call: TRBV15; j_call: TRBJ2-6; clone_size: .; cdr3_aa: CATSRNSGANVLTF; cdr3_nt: TGTGCCACCAGCAGGAACTCTGGGGCCAACGTCCTGACTTTC
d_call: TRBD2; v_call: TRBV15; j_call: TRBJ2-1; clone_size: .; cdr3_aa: CATSMMTSGVNNEQFF; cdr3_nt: TGTGCCACCAGCATGATGACTAGCGGGGTTAACAATGAGCAGTTCTTC
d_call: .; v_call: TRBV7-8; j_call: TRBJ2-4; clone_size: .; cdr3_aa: CASSARVSRWEQYF; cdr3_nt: TGTGCCAGCAGCGCCAGGGTGAGCAGGTGGGAGCAGTACTTC
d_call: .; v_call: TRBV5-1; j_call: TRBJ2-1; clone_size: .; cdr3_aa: CASSPGAKNEQFF; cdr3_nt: TGCGCCAGCAGCCCTGGGGCGAAAAATGAGCAGTTCTTC
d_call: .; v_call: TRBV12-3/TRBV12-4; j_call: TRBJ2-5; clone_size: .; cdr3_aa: CASSLGGRMETQYF; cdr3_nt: TGTGCCAGCAGTTTAGGAGGGAGGATGGAGACCCAGTACTTC
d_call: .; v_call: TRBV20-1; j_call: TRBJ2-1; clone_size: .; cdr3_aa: CSAGSSVSQFF; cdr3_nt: TGCAGTGCTGGATCTAGTGTTTCTCAGTTCTTC
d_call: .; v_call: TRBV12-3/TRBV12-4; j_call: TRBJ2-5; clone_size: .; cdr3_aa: CASSLGPREPLGTQETQYF; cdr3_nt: TGTGCCAGCAGTTTAGGGCCCCGAGAACCACTAGGGACCCAAGAGACCCAGTACTTC
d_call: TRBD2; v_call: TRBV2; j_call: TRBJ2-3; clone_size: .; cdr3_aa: CASSDAPGLAGYTQYF; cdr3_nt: TGTGCCAGCAGTGACGCCCCGGGACTAGCGGGGTATACGCAGTATTTT
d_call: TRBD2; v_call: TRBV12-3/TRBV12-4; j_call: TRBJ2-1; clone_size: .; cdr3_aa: CASSIAGGGWDEQFF; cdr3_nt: TGTGCCAGCAGTATAGCGGGAGGGGGCTGGGATGAGCAGTTCTTC
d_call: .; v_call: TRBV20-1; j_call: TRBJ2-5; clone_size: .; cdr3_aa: CSGEREETQYF; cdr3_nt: TGCAGTGGGGAGCGGGAAGAGACCCAGTACTTC
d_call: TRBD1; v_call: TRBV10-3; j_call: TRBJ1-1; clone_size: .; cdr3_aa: CAISSGQGAAFF; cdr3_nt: TGTGCCATCAGTAGCGGACAGGGCGCAGCTTTCTTT
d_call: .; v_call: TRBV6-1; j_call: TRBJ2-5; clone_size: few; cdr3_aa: CASSPVRAQETQYF; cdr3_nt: TGTGCCAGCAGTCCCGTGCGGGCCCAAGAGACCCAGTACTTC
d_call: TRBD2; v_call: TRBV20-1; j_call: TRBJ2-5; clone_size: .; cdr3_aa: CSADPRVLAGETQYF; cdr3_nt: TGCAGTGCTGACCCCCGGGTTCTAGCGGGAGAGACCCAGTACTTC
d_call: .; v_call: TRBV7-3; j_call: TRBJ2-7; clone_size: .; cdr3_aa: CASSPTRGYEQYF; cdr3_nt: TGTGCCAGCAGCCCCACACGAGGGTACGAGCAGTACTTC
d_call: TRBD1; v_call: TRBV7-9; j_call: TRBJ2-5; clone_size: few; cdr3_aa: CASSNSGTGTETQYF; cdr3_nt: TGTGCCAGCAGCAACTCCGGGACAGGGACAGAGACCCAGTACTTC
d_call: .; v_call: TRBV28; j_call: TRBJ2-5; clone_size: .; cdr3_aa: CASTGMVVETQYF; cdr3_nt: TGTGCCTCAACAGGGATGGTTGTGGAGACCCAGTACTTC
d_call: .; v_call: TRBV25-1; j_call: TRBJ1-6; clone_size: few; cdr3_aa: CASSPNGPYSPLHF; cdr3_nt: TGTGCCAGCAGTCCAAACGGCCCCTATTCACCCCTCCACTTT
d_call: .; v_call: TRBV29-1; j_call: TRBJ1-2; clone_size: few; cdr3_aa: CSVEDNNYGYTF; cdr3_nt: TGCAGCGTTGAAGATAACAACTATGGCTACACCTTC
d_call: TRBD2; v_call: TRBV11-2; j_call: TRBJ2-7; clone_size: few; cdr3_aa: CASSLVVAGVGEQYF; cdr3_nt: TGTGCCAGCAGCTTAGTGGTAGCGGGAGTTGGCGAGCAGTACTTC
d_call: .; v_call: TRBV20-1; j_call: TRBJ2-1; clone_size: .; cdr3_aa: CSAMGSSYNEQFF; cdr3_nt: TGCAGTGCTATGGGGAGCTCCTACAATGAGCAGTTCTTC
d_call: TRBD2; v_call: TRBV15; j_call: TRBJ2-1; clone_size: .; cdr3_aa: CATSRKGLADYNEQFF; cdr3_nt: TGTGCCACCAGCAGAAAGGGACTAGCGGACTACAATGAGCAGTTCTTC
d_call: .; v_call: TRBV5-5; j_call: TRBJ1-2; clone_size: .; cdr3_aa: CASSLGGENYGYTF; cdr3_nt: TGTGCCAGCAGCTTGGGTGGAGAGAACTATGGCTACACCTTC
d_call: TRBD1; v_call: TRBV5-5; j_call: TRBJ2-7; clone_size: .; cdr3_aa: CASSLGDRVNEQYF; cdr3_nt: TGTGCCAGCAGCTTGGGGGACAGGGTAAACGAGCAGTACTTC
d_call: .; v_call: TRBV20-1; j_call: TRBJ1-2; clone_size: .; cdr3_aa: CSASYQEGFGYTF; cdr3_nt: TGCAGTGCTAGTTACCAGGAGGGCTTTGGCTACACCTTC
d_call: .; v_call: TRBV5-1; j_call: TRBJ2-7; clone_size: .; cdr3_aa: CASSDGNPGLLTYEQYF; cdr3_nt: TGCGCCAGCAGCGACGGGAATCCGGGACTTCTCACCTACGAGCAGTACTTC
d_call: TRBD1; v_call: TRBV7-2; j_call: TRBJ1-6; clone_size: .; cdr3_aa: CASSSTGQVHSPLHF; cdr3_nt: TGTGCCAGCAGCAGCACGGGACAGGTTCATTCACCCCTCCACTTT
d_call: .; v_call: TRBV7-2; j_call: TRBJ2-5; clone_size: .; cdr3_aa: CASSLVGPLTDRETQYF; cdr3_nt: TGTGCCAGCAGCTTAGTTGGACCTTTGACGGACCGGGAGACCCAGTACTTC
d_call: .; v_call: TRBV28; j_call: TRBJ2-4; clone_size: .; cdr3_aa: CASSLPPDKYF; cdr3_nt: TGTGCCAGCAGTTTACCCCCAGACAAGTACTTC
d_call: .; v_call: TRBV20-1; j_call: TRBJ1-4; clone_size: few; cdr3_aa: CSAVIRQGYEKLFF; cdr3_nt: TGCAGTGCCGTTATCCGGCAGGGTTATGAAAAACTGTTTTTT
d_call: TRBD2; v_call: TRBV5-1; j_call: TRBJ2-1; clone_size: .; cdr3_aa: CASSLFTGTSEGDEQFF; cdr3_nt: TGCGCCAGCAGCTTATTCACCGGGACTAGCGAAGGGGATGAGCAGTTCTTC
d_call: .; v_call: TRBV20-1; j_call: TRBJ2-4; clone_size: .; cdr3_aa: CSARVPSKDIQYF; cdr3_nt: TGCAGTGCTAGAGTACCATCTAAGGACATTCAGTACTTC
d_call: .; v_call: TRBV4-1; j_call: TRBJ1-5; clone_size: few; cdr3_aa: CASSGGVGGTQPQHF; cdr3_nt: TGCGCCAGCAGCGGGGGCGTTGGGGGTACTCAGCCCCAGCATTTT
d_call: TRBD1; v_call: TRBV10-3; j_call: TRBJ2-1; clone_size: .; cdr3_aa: CAISETDRGVLNEQFF; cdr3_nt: TGTGCCATCAGTGAGACGGACAGGGGGGTTTTAAATGAGCAGTTCTTC
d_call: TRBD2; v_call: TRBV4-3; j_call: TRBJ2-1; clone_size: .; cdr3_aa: CASSQGPGLAGDHEQFF; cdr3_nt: TGCGCCAGCAGCCAAGGTCCCGGACTAGCGGGAGACCATGAGCAGTTCTTC
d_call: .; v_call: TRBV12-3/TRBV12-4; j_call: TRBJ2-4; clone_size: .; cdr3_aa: CASAKKRMQYF; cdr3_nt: TGTGCCAGTGCGAAAAAACGTATGCAGTACTTC
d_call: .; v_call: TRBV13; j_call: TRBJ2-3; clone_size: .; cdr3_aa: CASTGGITDTRYF; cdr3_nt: TGTGCCAGCACCGGCGGGATCACAGATACGCGGTATTTT
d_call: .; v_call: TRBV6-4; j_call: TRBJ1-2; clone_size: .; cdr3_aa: CASSAEAGTIYGYTF; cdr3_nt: TGTGCCAGCAGTGCTGAAGCAGGGACTATATATGGCTACACCTTC
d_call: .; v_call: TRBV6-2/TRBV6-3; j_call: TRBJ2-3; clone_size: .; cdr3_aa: CASSEPMGTQYF; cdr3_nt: TGTGCCAGCAGCGAACCGATGGGGACGCAGTATTTT
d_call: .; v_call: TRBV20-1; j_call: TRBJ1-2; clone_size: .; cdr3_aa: CSALEQTITNYGYTF; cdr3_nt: TGCAGTGCTTTAGAGCAGACCATTACTAACTATGGCTACACCTTC
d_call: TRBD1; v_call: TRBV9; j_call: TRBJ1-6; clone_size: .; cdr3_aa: CASSPRQGAASPLHF; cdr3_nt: TGTGCCAGCAGCCCGAGACAGGGGGCGGCTTCACCCCTCCACTTT
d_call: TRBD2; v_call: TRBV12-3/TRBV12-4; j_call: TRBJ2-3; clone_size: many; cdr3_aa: CASSFSTSGTDTQYF; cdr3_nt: TGTGCCAGCAGTTTCTCGACTAGCGGCACAGATACGCAGTATTTT
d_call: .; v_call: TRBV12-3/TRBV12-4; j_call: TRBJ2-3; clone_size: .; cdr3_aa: CASSQLVRATDTQYF; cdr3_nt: TGTGCCAGCAGCCAGCTCGTCCGGGCCACAGATACGCAGTATTTT